Listed below are T cell receptor beta chains from one sample, sequenced in a study of shared T cell receptors in the human thymus. Repertoires were generated with immunoSEQ multiplex PCR, while TCRdb's copy carries only in-frame clones and drops some. Among under 850,000 clones, 70% to 90% were seen once, and the ten largest hold about 0.01%. This same sample was also taken into another study, of human thymus T cells.

The sample taken for sequencing was thymocytes. The receptors were sampled from a boy younger than two with a congenital heart defect. Each CDR3 is given with its conserved first and last residue. A D gene is named only where the DNA matches it firmly.

d_gene | j_gene | v_gene | CDR3aa
TRBD2 | TRBJ2-1 | TRBV7-2 | CASSPGSRAGVGNEQFF
TRBD1 | TRBJ2-3 | TRBV28 | CASSPEGQGDGETDTQYF
NA | TRBJ2-7 | TRBV5-6 | CASSLPTGQPGTYEQYF
NA | TRBJ2-1 | TRBV9 | CASGRDYTYNEQFF
NA | TRBJ2-3 | TRBV5-1 | CASSFSVGADTQYF
TRBD2 | TRBJ2-5 | TRBV30 | CAWRTGLAGGGLEGQYF
NA | TRBJ2-7 | TRBV14 | CASSPRAGLREQYF
NA | TRBJ1-3 | TRBV7-2 | CASSPSSGAGNTIYF
TRBD2 | TRBJ2-7 | TRBV19 | CASSGGLAGGAHEQYF
TRBD2 | TRBJ2-3 | TRBV27 | CASSSSSGRRGGTQYF
TRBD1 | TRBJ1-2 | TRBV5-1 | CASSGTGGKDGYTF
NA | TRBJ1-5 | TRBV27 | CASGLAGQPQHF
NA | TRBJ1-2 | TRBV30 | CAWRQDLVRGYTF
NA | TRBJ1-2 | TRBV10-2 | CASSVSRSGYTF
TRBD2 | TRBJ2-1 | TRBV28 | CASSGGLAGVWGDEQFF
NA | TRBJ2-7 | TRBV29-1 | CSVSDYEQYF
NA | TRBJ1-1 | TRBV2 | CASRAGLNTEAFF
TRBD1 | TRBJ2-5 | TRBV14 | CASSPDRANRCGSSCPQETQYF
TRBD2 | TRBJ2-1 | TRBV7-9 | CASSLAQREVLAHEQFF
NA | TRBJ2-3 | TRBV7-3 | CASSLGYGADTQYF
NA | TRBJ2-7 | TRBV27 | CASSFNSHSYEQYF
NA | TRBJ1-5 | TRBV7-9 | CASSLGGGSNQPQHF
NA | TRBJ1-2 | TRBV19 | CASSRGDNYGYTF
NA | TRBJ2-7 | TRBV2 | CASSVPRRGDYEQYF
NA | TRBJ2-7 | TRBV5-6 | CASSLAGVPYEQYF
TRBD2 | TRBJ2-1 | TRBV29-1 | CSVEASGSTHNEQFF
TRBD1 | TRBJ2-1 | TRBV7-8 | CASSYIRVRGHGQFF
NA | TRBJ1-1 | TRBV19 | CASRGVDLNTEAFF
NA | TRBJ2-3 | TRBV10-1 | CASSESKGGDTQYF
NA | TRBJ1-1 | TRBV28 | CASSSGPLPGAFF
NA | TRBJ1-4 | TRBV18 | CASSPGEREKLFF
NA | TRBJ2-1 | TRBV29-1 | CSVGKNEQFF
NA | TRBJ2-2 | TRBV18 | CASSPPSGAAEERTGELFF
NA | TRBJ2-1 | TRBV4-1 | CASRWRNEQFF
TRBD2 | TRBJ2-2 | TRBV11-2 | CASSSGLAGATGELFF
NA | TRBJ2-7 | TRBV2 | CASSESVTSSYEQYF
NA | TRBJ1-1 | TRBV6-4 | CASSESVTGNTEAFF
TRBD2 | TRBJ2-7 | TRBV28 | CASTPGGLAGGGYYYEQYF
TRBD2 | TRBJ2-1 | TRBV4-2 | CASSQELAGLAGGMGSYNEQFF
TRBD2 | TRBJ2-7 | TRBV4-3 | CASSLGLASTYEQYF